This TCR beta chain is from a study of shared clonotypes between healthy human individuals. The method was immunoSEQ multiplex PCR; TCRdb's version includes in-frame clones alone and lacks a portion of them. The sample shows roughly 2.2 million clones, roughly 90% of them seen only once. The table lists this clone with a count of one. Germline V gives CDR1 ENHRY, CDR2 SYGVKD. The germline V and J ends were trimmed by 6 bases and 0 bases, with 9 bases remaining between them. The CDR3 sequence is 14 residues long. The receptor was isolated from a man younger than 35 in good health. Some clones in this sample may be carry-over from other donors' samples. Input material: naive CD4+ T cells from PBMCs. The sample's subset: CD45RA+ positively selected. This chain uses TRBV10-3 with TRBJ1-3, with a possible D match to TRBD1 (5 bases). CDR3 bases: TGTGCCATCAGGGGACCCCTCTCTGGAAACACCATATATTTT. This encodes CAIRGPLSGNTIYF.